A selection of T cell receptor beta chains follows, all from one sample in a study of T cell responses to AZD1222 COVID-19 vaccine. Assay: immunoSEQ multiplex PCR; the TCRdb copy retains only in-frame clones and omits some. The sample has about 190,000 clones; around 86% are singletons. This specimen consisted of peripheral blood, obtained on day 0 of MenACWY control vaccination. The receptors stem from an adult in good health. CDR3s include the opening cysteine and the closing phenylalanine or tryptophan. D genes are given only for firm matches. Some rows have no size entry. The others give once, few or many, or a class for an expanded clone.

J gene | clone size | V gene | D gene | CDR3 protein | CDR3 DNA
TRBJ1-2 | . | TRBV6-5 | TRBD1 | CASSLGQLYGYTF | TGTGCCAGCAGTTTGGGACAGCTTTATGGCTACACCTTC
TRBJ2-2 | . | TRBV27 | . | CASSLGPSNTGELFF | TGTGCCAGCAGTTTAGGACCGTCGAACACCGGGGAGCTGTTTTTT
TRBJ2-7 | . | TRBV28 | . | CASTPPGVGYEQYF | TGTGCCAGCACTCCCCCAGGGGTAGGCTACGAGCAGTACTTC
TRBJ2-5 | . | TRBV11-2 | TRBD1 | CASSPGTGLRETQYF | TGTGCCAGCAGCCCGGGGACAGGTCTCAGGGAGACCCAGTACTTC
TRBJ1-2 | . | TRBV7-6 | . | CASSGRLGGEGGYTF | TGTGCCAGCAGCGGGCGACTAGGTGGGGAGGGCGGCTACACCTTC
TRBJ2-1 | . | TRBV5-1 | . | CATSEGTYNEQFF | TGCGCCACCAGCGAAGGGACCTACAATGAGCAGTTCTTC
TRBJ1-6 | . | TRBV7-6 | . | CASSAAGGTYNSPLHF | TGTGCCAGCAGCGCCGCGGGGGGGACTTATAATTCACCCCTCCACTTT
TRBJ2-2 | . | TRBV4-3 | . | CASSLRLQSTNTGELFF | TGCGCCAGCAGCCTCCGACTACAGAGCACGAACACCGGGGAGCTGTTTTTT
TRBJ1-3 | . | TRBV6-1 | . | CASSEGVGLGNTIYF | TGTGCCAGCAGTGAAGGGGTCGGCCTTGGAAACACCATATATTTT
TRBJ2-3 | . | TRBV2 | TRBD2 | CASMGAGGADTQYF | TGTGCCAGCATGGGAGCGGGAGGGGCAGATACGCAGTATTTT
TRBJ2-1 | . | TRBV19 | . | CASSIGQGSEQFF | TGTGCCAGTAGTATAGGGCAGGGGAGTGAGCAGTTCTTC
TRBJ2-7 | . | TRBV21-1 | . | CASSKAWDPRRGYEQYF | TGTGCCAGCAGCAAAGCTTGGGACCCTCGGCGGGGCTACGAGCAGTACTTC
TRBJ1-2 | . | TRBV10-3 | TRBD1 | CAISEPRQGAGYTF | TGTGCCATCAGTGAGCCGCGGCAGGGGGCTGGCTACACCTTC
TRBJ2-5 | few | TRBV13 | TRBD2 | CASSLGLADQETQYF | TGTGCCAGCAGCTTAGGACTAGCGGACCAAGAGACCCAGTACTTC
TRBJ2-3 | . | TRBV6-5 | . | CASSYQLSTSTDTQYF | TGTGCCAGCAGTTACCAACTTTCTACTAGCACAGATACGCAGTATTTT
TRBJ2-3 | . | TRBV11-3 | . | CASSLERQDTQYF | TGTGCCAGCAGCTTAGAGAGGCAGGATACGCAGTATTTT
TRBJ1-2 | . | TRBV18 | . | CASSPPGQANYGYTF | TGTGCCAGCTCACCCCCCGGGCAAGCTAACTATGGCTACACCTTC
TRBJ1-1 | once | TRBV12-5 | . | CASGLETDTEAFF | TGTGCTAGTGGTTTGGAGACGGACACTGAAGCTTTCTTT
TRBJ2-3 | . | TRBV19 | . | CATTGQSSTDTQYF | TGTGCCACTACCGGACAGTCTAGCACAGATACGCAGTATTTT
TRBJ2-7 | . | TRBV11-2 | TRBD1 | CASTPFNDRGSYEQYF | TGTGCCAGCACTCCTTTCAATGACAGGGGGTCCTACGAGCAGTACTTC
TRBJ1-1 | . | TRBV19 | . | CASSTVLGNTEAFF | TGTGCCAGTAGTACCGTTTTGGGGAACACTGAAGCTTTCTTT
TRBJ2-1 | . | TRBV9 | . | CASSTTRITQDNEQFF | TGTGCCAGCAGCACGACACGAATTACACAGGACAATGAGCAGTTCTTC
TRBJ2-2 | . | TRBV29-1 | . | CSVEEGAGELFF | TGCAGCGTTGAAGAGGGGGCTGGGGAGCTGTTTTTT
TRBJ1-1 | . | TRBV5-1 | . | CASSSAGAVGTEAFF | TGCGCCAGCAGCTCAGCAGGGGCAGTAGGGACTGAAGCTTTCTTT
TRBJ2-7 | . | TRBV10-3 | TRBD1 | CAISVDRGGYEQYF | TGTGCCATCAGTGTAGACAGGGGGGGTTACGAGCAGTACTTC
TRBJ1-1 | . | TRBV7-9 | . | CASSGPQEMNTEAFF | TGTGCCAGCAGCGGTCCCCAGGAGATGAACACTGAAGCTTTCTTT
TRBJ2-1 | . | TRBV5-3 | TRBD2 | CARSLAGKTSGRGELGNEQFF | TGTGCCAGAAGCTTGGCGGGAAAGACTAGCGGGAGAGGGGAGCTGGGCAATGAGCAGTTCTTC
TRBJ2-5 | . | TRBV7-2 | . | CASSLGASRRYETQYF | TGTGCCAGCAGCTTAGGGGCGAGCCGGCGGTATGAGACCCAGTACTTC
TRBJ1-5 | . | TRBV28 | . | CASKEGRVSNQPQHF | TGTGCCAGCAAGGAGGGCAGGGTAAGCAATCAGCCCCAGCATTTT
TRBJ1-3 | once | TRBV3-1/TRBV3-2 | TRBD1 | CASSQQGGISGNTIYF | TGTGCCAGCAGCCAACAGGGGGGGATCTCTGGAAACACCATATATTTT
TRBJ1-2 | . | TRBV5-4 | TRBD1 | CASSNDRVGGYTF | TGTGCCAGCAGCAACGACAGGGTCGGGGGCTACACCTTC
TRBJ2-7 | . | TRBV27 | . | CASSLSRGYEQYF | TGTGCCAGCAGTTTATCGAGGGGTTACGAGCAGTACTTC
TRBJ1-1 | . | TRBV28 | TRBD1 | CASSLTLQGGRTEAFF | TGTGCCAGCAGTTTGACGTTACAGGGGGGTCGGACTGAAGCTTTCTTT
TRBJ2-2 | once | TRBV6-5 | . | CARTTGFYGELFF | TGTGCCCGCACGACAGGTTTTTATGGGGAGCTGTTTTTT
TRBJ1-5 | . | TRBV4-1 | . | CASSQGLAQPQHF | TGCGCCAGCAGCCAGGGCTTAGCTCAGCCCCAGCATTTT
TRBJ2-5 | . | TRBV9 | TRBD1 | CASGRTGAQETQYF | TGTGCCAGCGGGAGGACAGGGGCTCAAGAGACCCAGTACTTC
TRBJ2-5 | once | TRBV29-1 | . | CSVVRSLQETQYF | TGCAGCGTTGTGCGTAGTCTCCAAGAGACCCAGTACTTC
TRBJ2-5 | . | TRBV6-5 | TRBD1 | CASKSRDSQETQYF | TGTGCCAGCAAGAGCCGGGACAGCCAAGAGACCCAGTACTTC
TRBJ2-2 | . | TRBV19 | . | CASRGTNTGELFF | TGTGCCAGTAGGGGGACGAACACCGGGGAGCTGTTTTTT
TRBJ1-2 | . | TRBV28 | TRBD1 | CASSQELGQGAYGYTF | TGTGCCAGCAGTCAGGAGCTGGGACAGGGGGCTTATGGCTACACCTTC
TRBJ2-7 | . | TRBV6-2/TRBV6-3 | TRBD1 | CASSDDRGRGYEQYF | TGTGCCAGCAGTGATGACAGGGGGCGCGGGTACGAGCAGTACTTC
TRBJ1-6 | . | TRBV5-6 | . | CASSRAGKAYNSPLHF | TGTGCCAGCAGTCGGGCAGGGAAAGCCTATAATTCACCCCTCCACTTT
TRBJ2-1 | . | TRBV19 | TRBD2 | CASSILSGTRNNEQFF | TGTGCCAGTAGTATTCTTTCCGGGACTAGAAACAATGAGCAGTTCTTC